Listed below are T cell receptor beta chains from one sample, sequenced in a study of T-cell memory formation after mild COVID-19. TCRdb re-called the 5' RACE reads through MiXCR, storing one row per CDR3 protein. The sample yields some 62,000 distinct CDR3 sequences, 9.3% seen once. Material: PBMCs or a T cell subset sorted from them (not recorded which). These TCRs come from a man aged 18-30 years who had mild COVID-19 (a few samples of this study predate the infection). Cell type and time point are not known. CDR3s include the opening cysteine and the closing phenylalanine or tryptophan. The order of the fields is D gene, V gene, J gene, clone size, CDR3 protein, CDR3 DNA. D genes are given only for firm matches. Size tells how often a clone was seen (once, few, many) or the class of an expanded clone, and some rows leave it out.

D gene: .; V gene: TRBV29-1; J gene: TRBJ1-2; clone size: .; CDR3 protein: CSVDKGGRYGYTF; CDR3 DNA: TGCAGCGTTGATAAAGGGGGTCGATATGGCTACACCTTC
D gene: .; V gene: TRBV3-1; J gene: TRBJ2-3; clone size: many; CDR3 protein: CASSLISGEDTQYF; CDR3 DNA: TGTGCCAGCAGTTTGATATCCGGGGAGGATACGCAGTATTTT
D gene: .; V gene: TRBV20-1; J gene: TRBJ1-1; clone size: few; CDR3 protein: CSARGGTEAFF; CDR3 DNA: TGCAGTGCTAGGGGGGGCACTGAAGCTTTCTTT
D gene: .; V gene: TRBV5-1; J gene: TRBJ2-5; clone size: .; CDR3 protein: CASSSIGTEETQYF; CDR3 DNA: TGCGCCAGCAGCTCCATCGGGACGGAAGAGACCCAGTACTTC
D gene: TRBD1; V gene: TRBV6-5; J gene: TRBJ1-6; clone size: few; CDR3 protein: CASSPWAAGTGSYNSPLHF; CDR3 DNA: TGTGCCAGCAGTCCGTGGGCCGCCGGGACAGGCTCCTATAATTCACCCCTCCACTTT
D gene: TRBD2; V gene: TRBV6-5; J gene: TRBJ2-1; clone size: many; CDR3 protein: CASSRQLAGVGNEQFF; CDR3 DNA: TGTGCCAGCAGCCGACAACTAGCGGGGGTGGGAAATGAGCAGTTCTTC
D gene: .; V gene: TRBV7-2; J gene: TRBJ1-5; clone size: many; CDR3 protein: CASSRELNQPQHF; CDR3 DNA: TGTGCCAGCAGCCGCGAATTGAATCAGCCCCAGCATTTT
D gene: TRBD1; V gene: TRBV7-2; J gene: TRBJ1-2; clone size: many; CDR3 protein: CASHAPGTGANYGYTF; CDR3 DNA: TGTGCCAGCCATGCCCCCGGGACAGGAGCTAACTATGGCTACACCTTC
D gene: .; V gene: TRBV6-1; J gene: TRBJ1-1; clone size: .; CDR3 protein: CASSVREGGFEAFF; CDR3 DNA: TGTGCCAGCAGTGTACGGGAAGGGGGATTTGAAGCTTTCTTT
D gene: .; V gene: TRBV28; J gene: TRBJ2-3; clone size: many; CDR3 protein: CASSLTQPGTDTQYF; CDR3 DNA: TGTGCCAGCAGTTTAACTCAGCCGGGCACAGATACGCAGTATTTT
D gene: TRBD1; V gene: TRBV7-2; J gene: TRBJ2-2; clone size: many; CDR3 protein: CATMTGGANTGELFF; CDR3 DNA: TGTGCCACTATGACAGGGGGCGCCAACACCGGGGAGCTGTTTTTT
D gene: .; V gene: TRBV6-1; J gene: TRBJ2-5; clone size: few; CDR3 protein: CARSAGSGETQYF; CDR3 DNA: TGTGCCAGATCAGCGGGTTCGGGGGAGACCCAGTACTTC
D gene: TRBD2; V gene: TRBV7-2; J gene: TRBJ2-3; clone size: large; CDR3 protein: CASSVGLARTDTQYF; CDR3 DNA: TGTGCCAGCAGCGTTGGACTAGCCCGCACAGATACGCAGTATTTT
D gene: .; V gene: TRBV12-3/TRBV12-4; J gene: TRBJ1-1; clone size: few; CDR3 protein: CASSLAQTEAFF; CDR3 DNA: TGTGCCAGCAGTTTAGCGCAGACTGAAGCTTTCTTT
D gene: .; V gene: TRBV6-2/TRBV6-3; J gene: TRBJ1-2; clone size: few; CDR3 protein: CASRPQDWDGYGYTF; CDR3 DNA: TGTGCCAGCAGACCACAGGATTGGGACGGCTATGGCTACACCTTC
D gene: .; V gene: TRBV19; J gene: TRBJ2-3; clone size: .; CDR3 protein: CASSINPRVDTQYF; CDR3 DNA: TGTGCCAGTAGTATAAACCCCAGGGTCGATACGCAGTATTTT
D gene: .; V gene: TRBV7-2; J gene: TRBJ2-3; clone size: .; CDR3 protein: CASSDPKEGTDTQYF; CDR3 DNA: TGTGCCAGCAGCGACCCGAAGGAAGGCACAGATACGCAGTATTTT
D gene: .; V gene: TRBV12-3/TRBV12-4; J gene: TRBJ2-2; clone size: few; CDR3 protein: CASSRRALDTGELFF; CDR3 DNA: TGTGCCAGCAGTCGCCGGGCCCTGGACACCGGGGAGCTGTTTTTT
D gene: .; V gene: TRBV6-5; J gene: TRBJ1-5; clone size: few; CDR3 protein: CASSYRIEQPQHF; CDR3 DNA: TGTGCCAGCAGTTACAGGATTGAGCAGCCCCAGCATTTT
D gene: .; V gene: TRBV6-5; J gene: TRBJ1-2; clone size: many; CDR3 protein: CASSYSRGRGYTF; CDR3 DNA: TGTGCCAGCAGTTACTCTCGGGGGCGCGGCTACACCTTC
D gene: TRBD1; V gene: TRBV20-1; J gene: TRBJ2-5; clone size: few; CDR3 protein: CSASGTGISETQYF; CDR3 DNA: TGCAGTGCTTCCGGGACAGGTATCAGCGAGACCCAGTACTTC
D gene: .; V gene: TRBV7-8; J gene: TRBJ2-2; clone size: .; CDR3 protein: CASSLVGPGELFF; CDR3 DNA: TGTGCCAGCAGCTTAGTGGGGCCCGGGGAGCTGTTTTTT
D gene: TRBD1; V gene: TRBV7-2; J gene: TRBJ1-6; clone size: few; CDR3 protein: CASSLQTGGNSPLHF; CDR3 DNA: TGTGCCAGCAGCTTGCAGACAGGGGGGAATTCACCCCTCCACTTT
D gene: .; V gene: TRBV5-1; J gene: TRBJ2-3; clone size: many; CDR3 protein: CASSSGSTDTQYF; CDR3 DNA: TGCGCCAGCAGCTCCGGGAGCACAGATACGCAGTATTTT
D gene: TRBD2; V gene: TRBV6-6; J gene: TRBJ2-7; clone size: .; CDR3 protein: CASSLARGGNSYEQYF; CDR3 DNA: TGTGCCAGCAGTCTTGCTCGGGGGGGAAACTCCTACGAGCAGTACTTC
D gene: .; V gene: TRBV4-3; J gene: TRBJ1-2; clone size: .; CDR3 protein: CASSQDWGGRGYTF; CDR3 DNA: TGCGCCAGCAGCCAAGATTGGGGAGGTAGAGGCTACACCTTC
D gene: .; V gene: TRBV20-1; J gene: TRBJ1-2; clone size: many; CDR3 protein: CSARDGGNYGYTF; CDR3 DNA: TGCAGTGCTAGGGACGGCGGAAACTATGGCTACACCTTC
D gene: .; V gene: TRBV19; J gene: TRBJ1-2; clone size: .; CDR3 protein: CASRESGTSNYGYTF; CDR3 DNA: TGTGCCAGCAGAGAGAGCGGGACAAGTAACTATGGCTACACCTTC
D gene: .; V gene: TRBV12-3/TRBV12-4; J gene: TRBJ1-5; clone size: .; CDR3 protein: CASSRGGIGQPQHF; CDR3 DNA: TGTGCCAGCAGCCGTGGGGGGATAGGGCAGCCCCAGCATTTT
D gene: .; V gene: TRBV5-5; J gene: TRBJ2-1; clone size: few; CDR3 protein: CASSLWGANEQFF; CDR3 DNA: TGTGCCAGCAGCTTATGGGGAGCTAATGAGCAGTTCTTC
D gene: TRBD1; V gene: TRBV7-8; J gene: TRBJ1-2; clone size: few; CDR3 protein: CASSLQGQGRGYTF; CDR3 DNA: TGTGCCAGCAGCTTACAGGGACAGGGACGAGGCTACACCTTC
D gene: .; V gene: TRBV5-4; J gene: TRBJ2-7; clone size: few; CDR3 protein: CASSSSYEQYF; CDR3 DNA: TGTGCCAGCAGCTCCAGCTACGAGCAGTACTTC
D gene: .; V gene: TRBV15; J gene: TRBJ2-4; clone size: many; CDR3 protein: CATSRDLYAPAKNIQYF; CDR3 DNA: TGTGCCACCAGCAGAGATCTCTATGCCCCGGCCAAAAACATTCAGTACTTC
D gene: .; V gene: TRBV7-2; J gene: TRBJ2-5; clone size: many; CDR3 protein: CASSLGRSETQYF; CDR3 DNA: TGTGCCAGCAGCTTAGGGCGGTCGGAGACCCAGTACTTC
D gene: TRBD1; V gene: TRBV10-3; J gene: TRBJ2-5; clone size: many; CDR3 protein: CANGQGETQYF; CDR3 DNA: TGTGCCAATGGACAGGGCGAGACCCAGTACTTC
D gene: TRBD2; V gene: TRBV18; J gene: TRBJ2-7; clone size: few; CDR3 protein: CASSPPKGAGGMYEQYF; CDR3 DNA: TGTGCCAGCTCACCACCGAAGGGAGCGGGGGGTATGTACGAGCAGTACTTC
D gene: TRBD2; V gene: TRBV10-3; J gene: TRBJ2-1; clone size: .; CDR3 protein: CAISLSTSGGATNEQFF; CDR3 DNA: TGTGCCATCAGCCTGTCGACTAGCGGGGGGGCCACGAATGAGCAGTTCTTC
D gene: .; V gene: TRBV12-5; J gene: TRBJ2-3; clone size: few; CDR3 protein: CASVRPTNTDTQYF; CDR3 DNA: TGTGCTAGTGTAAGGCCGACCAACACAGATACGCAGTATTTT
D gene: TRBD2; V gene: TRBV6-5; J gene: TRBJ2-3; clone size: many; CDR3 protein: CASSYFPSGGPDTQYF; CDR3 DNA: TGTGCCAGCAGTTACTTTCCTAGCGGGGGTCCAGATACGCAGTATTTT
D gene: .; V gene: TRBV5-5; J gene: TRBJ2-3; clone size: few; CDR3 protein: CASSLNSTPRDTQYF; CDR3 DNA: TGTGCCAGCAGCTTGAATAGCACCCCCAGGGATACGCAGTATTTT
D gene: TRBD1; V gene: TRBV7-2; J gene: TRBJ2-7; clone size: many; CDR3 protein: CASSKQGFNSEQYF; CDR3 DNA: TGTGCCAGCAGCAAACAGGGGTTCAACAGCGAGCAGTACTTC
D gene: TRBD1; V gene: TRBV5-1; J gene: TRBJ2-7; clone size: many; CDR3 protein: CASSLGQGHGEQYF; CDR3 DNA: TGCGCCAGCAGCCTGGGACAGGGGCATGGCGAGCAGTACTTC
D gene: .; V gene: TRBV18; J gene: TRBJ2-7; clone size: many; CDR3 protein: CASSPGFLGEQYF; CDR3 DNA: TGTGCCAGCTCACCAGGATTTTTGGGAGAGCAGTACTTC
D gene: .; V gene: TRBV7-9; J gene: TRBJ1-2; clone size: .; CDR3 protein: CASSPEAYGYTF; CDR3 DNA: TGTGCCAGCAGCCCTGAGGCCTATGGCTACACCTTC